This T cell receptor (beta chain) was documented in a study of blood T cell repertoires in COVID-19. The CDR3 sequence is 15 residues long. Germline V lookup: CDR1 SGHNT, CDR2 YYREEE (reference sequence). Trimming took 0 bases from V and 0 from J, leaving 9 bases between them. Assay: immunoSEQ multiplex PCR; the TCRdb copy retains only in-frame clones and omits some. The data show approximately 380,000 clones, more than 70% seen once. The sequencing input was PBMCs or T cells enriched from blood (not recorded which). This chain connects TRBV5-4 to TRBJ1-1, with a possible D match to TRBD1 (5 bases). This TCR was sampled from a young woman who had recovered from COVID-19. The CDR3 region has the DNA TGTGCCAGCAGCTTGGCCCCGGACATGAACACTGAAGCTTTCTTT. Translated: CASSLAPDMNTEAFF.